Detailed here is one TCR beta chain. Its antigen remains unidentified. The source of the sample is a study of cytomegalovirus exposure and HLA in healthy donors. Whole-study results and caveats: HLA alleles showed associations with 16,951 TCR beta sequences in a later analysis, at a 0.05 false discovery rate.

V was cut by 8 bases and J by 8 bases, with 13 bases left in between. This CDR3 spans 12 amino acids. Germline V gene sequence: CDR1 SGHNT, CDR2 YENEEA. PCR was performed using 60 Vbeta and 13 Jbeta primers. Measured with immunoSEQ multiplex PCR; TCRdb has only the in-frame clones, and not every one. Among 140,000 or so clones, around four fifths were seen once, and the ten largest hold roughly 3.4%. The chain employs TRBV11-3 and TRBJ2-1, with D possibly matching TRBD2 (5 bases). This clonotype was obtained from a male donor in good health and CMV-seronegative. The material sequenced was PBMCs. DNA of the CDR3: TGTGCCAGCGGACGGACTTTGGATGAGCAGTTCTTC. It encodes CASGRTLDEQFF.